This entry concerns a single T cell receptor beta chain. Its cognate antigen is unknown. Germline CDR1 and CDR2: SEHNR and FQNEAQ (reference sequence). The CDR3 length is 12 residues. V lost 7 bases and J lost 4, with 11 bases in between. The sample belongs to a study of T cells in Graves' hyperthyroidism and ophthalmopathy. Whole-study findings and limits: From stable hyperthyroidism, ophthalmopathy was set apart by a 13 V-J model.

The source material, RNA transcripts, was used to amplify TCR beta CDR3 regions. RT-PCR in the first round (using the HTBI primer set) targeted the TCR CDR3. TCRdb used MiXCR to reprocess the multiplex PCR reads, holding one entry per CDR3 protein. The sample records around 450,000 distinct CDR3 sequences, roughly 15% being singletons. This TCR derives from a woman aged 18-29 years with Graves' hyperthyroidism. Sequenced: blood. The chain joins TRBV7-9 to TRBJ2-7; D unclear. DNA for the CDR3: TGTGCCAGCAACCCTGTTCCTTACGAGCAGTACTTC. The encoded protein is CASNPVPYEQYF.